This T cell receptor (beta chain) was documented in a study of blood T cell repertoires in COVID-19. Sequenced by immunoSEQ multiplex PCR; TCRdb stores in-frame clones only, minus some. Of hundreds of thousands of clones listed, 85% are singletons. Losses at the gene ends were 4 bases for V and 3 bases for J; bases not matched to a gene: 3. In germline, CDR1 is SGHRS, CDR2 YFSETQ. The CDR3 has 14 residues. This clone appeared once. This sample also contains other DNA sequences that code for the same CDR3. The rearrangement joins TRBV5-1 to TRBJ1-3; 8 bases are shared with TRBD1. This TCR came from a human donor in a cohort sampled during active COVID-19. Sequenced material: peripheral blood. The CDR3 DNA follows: TGCGCCAGCAGCCTAGGACAGGGTGGAAACACCATATATTTT. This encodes CASSLGQGGNTIYF.